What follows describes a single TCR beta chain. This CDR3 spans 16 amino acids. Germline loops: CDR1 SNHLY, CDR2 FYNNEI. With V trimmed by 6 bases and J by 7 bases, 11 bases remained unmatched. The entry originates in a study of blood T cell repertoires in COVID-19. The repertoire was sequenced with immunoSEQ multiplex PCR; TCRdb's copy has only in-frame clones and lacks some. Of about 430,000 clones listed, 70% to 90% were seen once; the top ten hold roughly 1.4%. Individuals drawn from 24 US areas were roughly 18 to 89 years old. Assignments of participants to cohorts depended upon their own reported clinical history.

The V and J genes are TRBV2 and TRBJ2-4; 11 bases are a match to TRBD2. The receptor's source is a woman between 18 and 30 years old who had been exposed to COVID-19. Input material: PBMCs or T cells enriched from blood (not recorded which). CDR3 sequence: CASSGTLAGGWNIQYF. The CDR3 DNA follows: TGTGCCAGCAGCGGCACCCTAGCGGGAGGATGGAACATTCAGTACTTC.